The 32 T cell receptor beta chains given below trace back to one sample, sequenced in a study of Graves' ophthalmopathy and Graves' hyperthyroidism. Investigators amplified TCR beta CDR3 regions from RNA transcripts. HTBI-primed RT-PCR formed the first round, and a multiplex PCR formed the second. In TCRdb, the multiplex PCR reads were re-called with MiXCR into one record per CDR3 protein. Of around 660,000 distinct CDR3 sequences in the sample, roughly 41% are singletons; the top ten hold about 3.3%. The sample comprised peripheral blood. Receptors were obtained from an adult man with Graves' ophthalmopathy.

CDR3 nucleotides: TGTGCCAGCAGCGAGGACAGGGTTGGCTACACCTTC. Amino acids: CASSEDRVGYTF. The chain uses TRBV9 and TRBJ1-2, with 8 bases matching TRBD1. The germline V gene has CDR1 SGDLS and CDR2 YYNGEE. The CDR3 loop spans 12 amino acids. V shed 3 bases and J 7 bases; nucleotides not matched to a gene: 2.

CDR3 amino acids: CASSRGREVHTIYF. CDR3 DNA sequence: TGTGCCAGCAGTCGGGGCAGGGAGGTGCACACCATATATTTT. The J gene is TRBJ1-3, the V gene TRBV6-1; D perhaps matches TRBD1 (5 bases). There are 14 residues in the CDR3. V was trimmed by 5 bases and J by 8 bases, leaving 16 bases between them. Looked up from germline, CDR1 is MNHNS and CDR2 is SASEGT.

Ten or more counts support this clonotype. The rearrangement links TRBV7-9 to TRBJ2-2, with TRBD2 matching over 13 bases. There are 18 residues in the CDR3. Germline CDR1 is SEHNR and CDR2 is FQNEAQ (reference sequence). V was clipped by 8 bases and J by 0 bases; unmatched bases: 9. DNA for the CDR3: TGTGCCAGCCTCCTCCCAGGGACTAGCGGGACGAACACCGGGGAGCTGTTTTTT. Encoded protein: CASLLPGTSGTNTGELFF.

Concerning this clonotype: One end of the junction varies from germline; a read error may be responsible. J is TRBJ2-2 and V is TRBV2; 8 nucleotides align to TRBD2. Germline V lookup: CDR1 SNHLY, CDR2 FYNNEI. The CDR3 sequence is 15 residues long. The CDR3 region is CASRPGLAGGNEQFF. The CDR3 region has the DNA TGTGCCAGCAGGCCTGGACTAGCAGGAGGCAATGAGCAGTTTTTT.

This clonotype was recorded at least ten times. The CDR3 is CSASRQGGVGNTIYF. The CDR3, as DNA: TGCAGTGCTAGCCGACAGGGGGGGGTTGGAAACACCATATATTTT. The rearrangement links TRBV20-1 to TRBJ1-3; 9 positions agree with TRBD1. CDR1 and CDR2 (germline): DFQATT, SNEGSKA (reference sequence). With V trimmed by 3 bases and J by 3 bases, 6 bases remained unmatched. This CDR3 region has 15 residues.

This clonotype was picked up many times. This chain connects TRBV9 to TRBJ2-5, with D uncertain. V was trimmed by 0 bases and J by 5 bases, leaving 14 bases between them. The CDR3 runs 15 residues. Germline CDR1 reads SGDLS; CDR2 reads YYNGEE. CDR3 in amino acids: CASSVGAGWSETQYF. The CDR3 bases are TGTGCCAGCAGCGTAGGTGCTGGGTGGTCGGAGACCCAGTACTTC.

Regarding this clonotype: The conserved closing phenylalanine or tryptophan is absent in this CDR3, likely reflecting a read error. In nucleotides, the CDR3 is TGTGCCAGCAGCTTATATCAAGGGACCTCAGGGTCCCAGCATTCT. It yields the protein CASSLYQGTSGSQHS. The chain joins TRBV7-3 to TRBJ1-5; tentative D call: TRBD1 (5 bases). CDR3 size: 15 residues. The V end was cut by 2 bases, the J end by 11 bases, with 19 bases between. The germline V gene has CDR1 SGHTA and CDR2 FQGTGA.

As regards this clonotype: The junction and the germline gene differ at one end; a read error may be behind it. V gene TRBV7-9 combines with J gene TRBJ1-1, with D hard to call. Germline V lookup: CDR1 SEHNR, CDR2 FQNEAQ (reference sequence). This CDR3 region has 11 residues. The CDR3 nucleotides read TGTGCCAGCAGCTTGGGTCAGACAAGCGTCTTT. It yields the protein CASSLGQTSVF.

A word on this clonotype: Being one base from a much bigger clone, this may be a read error. The conserved final phenylalanine or tryptophan is absent from the CDR3, which likely points to a read error. The chain combines TRBV7-6 with TRBJ2-5; D not certain. Germline-derived CDR1 and CDR2 are SGHVS and FNYEAQ. CDR3 size: 14 residues. V dropped 1 base and J dropped 2 bases, with 8 bases sitting between them. CDR3 bases: TGTGCCAGCAGCTTAGGAGCATCGCAAGAGACCCAGTACTGC. Encoded protein: CASSLGASQETQYC.

The table lists this clonotype with a few counts. The chain uses TRBV6-5 and TRBJ2-2; D is possibly TRBD1 (6 bases). V lost 6 bases and J lost 4, with 12 bases in between. The CDR3 extends over 14 amino acids. CDR1 and CDR2 (germline): MNHEY, SVGAGI. The CDR3 coding sequence is TGTGCCAGCAGATACACGACAGGCACCGGGGAGCTGTTTTTT. This sequence encodes CASRYTTGTGELFF.

This clonotype was counted ten times or more. V and J are TRBV2 and TRBJ2-2; D is ambiguous. The germline V and J ends were trimmed by 6 bases and 2 bases, with 16 bases remaining between them. Germline V gene data show CDR1 as SNHLY and CDR2 as FYNNEI. The CDR3 runs 16 residues. Here the CDR3 DNA reads TGTGCCAGCAGCTCCGGGTGGTCGGTTAACACCGGGGAGCTGTTTTTT. It yields the protein CASSSGWSVNTGELFF.

This clonotype showed up just once. Given a much more abundant clone one base away, this may be a read error. The chain uses TRBV12-3 or TRBV12-4 and TRBJ1-3; D is ambiguous. Between the trimmed V and J ends, which lost 6 bases and 0 bases, there was a span of 9 bases. CDR3 size: 14 residues. The CDR3 loop reads CASRGINSGNTIYF. The CDR3, as DNA: TGTGCCAGCAGAGGTATAAACTCTGGAAACACCATATATTTT.

This clonotype was found many times. J is TRBJ2-7 and V is TRBV10-3; possibly TRBD2 for D (6 bases). V lost 8 bases and J lost 5, with 10 bases in between. Germline assignment: CDR1 ENHRY and CDR2 SYGVKD. The CDR3 runs 11 residues. In DNA form, the CDR3 reads TGTGCCATCGGATTAGCGGACGAGCAGTACTTC. The encoded protein is CAIGLADEQYF.

This clonotype was seen ten or more times. Because the CDR3 is missing its conserved closing phenylalanine or tryptophan, this is likely a read error. The limits of the CDR3 on the DNA are not certain, so only TCRdb's listed CDR3 is given. The chain's CDR3 is CASSGIKSP. J is TRBJ1-3 and V is TRBV27. With termini counted, the CDR3 has 9 amino acids. Germline V CDR1 and CDR2: MNHEY, SMNVEV (reference sequence).

Concerning this clonotype itself: This may arise from a read error, as a much more abundant clone is one base away. The J gene is TRBJ2-7, the V gene TRBV9; the D is unclear. This CDR3 spans 12 amino acids. V was clipped by 4 bases and J by 6 bases, with 11 bases between them. Germline V gives CDR1 SGDLS, CDR2 YYNGEE. The CDR3 DNA reads as TGTGCCAGCAGCACCCTAGAGGCCGAGCAGTACTTC. It specifies CASSTLEAEQYF.

This clonotype has only a few counts. The rearrangement links TRBV7-8 to TRBJ1-1; D ambiguous. The CDR3 covers 15 residues. The V end was cut by 1 base, the J end by 6 bases, with 15 bases between. From germline, CDR1 is SGHVS and CDR2 FQNEAQ. This CDR3 is CASSLEGITASEAFF. CDR3 DNA: TGTGCCAGCAGCTTAGAAGGGATAACGGCCTCTGAAGCTTTCTTT.

The table lists this clonotype with a few counts. This chain connects TRBV2 to TRBJ1-5; D uncertain. CDR1 and CDR2 (germline): SNHLY, FYNNEI. Trimming stripped 4 bases from V and 1 base from J, with 11 bases between. The CDR3 sequence is 15 residues long. In DNA form, the CDR3 reads TGTGCCAGCAGTGGCGATCTGGGGAGCAATCAGCCCCAGCATTTT. Translating it yields CASSGDLGSNQPQHF.

With respect to this clonotype: Just one base apart from a much larger clone, this may be a read error. The gene calls are TRBV7-9 and TRBJ2-2; D unresolved. From germline, CDR1 is SEHNR and CDR2 FQNEAQ (reference sequence). The CDR3 loop spans 14 amino acids. In nucleotides, the CDR3 is TGTGTCAGCAGCTTGGAGTACGGTTTCGGGGAGCTGTTTTTT. It codes for CVSSLEYGFGELFF. Full variable domain (remainder filled in from reference TRBV7-9 and TRBJ2-2): DTGVSQNPRHKITKRGQNVTFRCDPISEHNRLYWYRQTLGQGPEFLTYFQNEAQLEKSRLLSDRFSAERPKGSFSTLEIQRTEQGDSAMYLCVSSLEYGFGELFFGEGSRLTVL.

This clonotype was found once. The chain carries TRBV11-2 and TRBJ2-5, with 8 bases that match TRBD1. The germline V gene encodes CDR1 SGHAT and CDR2 FQNNGV. Trimming at V came to 8 bases and at J to 5 bases, leaving 10 bases not matched to a gene. CDR3 size: 14 residues. CDR3 sequence (DNA): TGTGCCAGCGGAGGACAGGGTGGTCGGGAGACCCAGTACTTC. Its translation: CASGGQGGRETQYF.

This clonotype was found many times. The CDR3 loop reads CSAKTGGYEQYF. In DNA, the CDR3 is TGCAGTGCGAAGACAGGGGGCTACGAGCAGTACTTC. V is TRBV20-1 and J is TRBJ2-7, with 9 bases matching TRBD1. After removal of 6 bases from V and 3 bases from J, the junction contained 3 bases not matched to a gene. CDR3 size: 12 residues. Germline V gives CDR1 DFQATT, CDR2 SNEGSKA (reference sequence).

This clonotype appeared many times. The V call is TRBV9, the J call TRBJ2-7; D not resolved. Germline values: CDR1 SGDLS, CDR2 YYNGEE. V lost 0 bases to trimming and J lost 3 bases, with 10 bases between them. CDR3 length: 14 residues. Written as DNA, the CDR3 is TGTGCCAGCAGCGTAGGCCCGGACCACTACGAGCAGTACTTC. It codes for CASSVGPDHYEQYF.

This clonotype was seen many times. The chain links TRBV19 to TRBJ2-5, with D possibly being TRBD1 or TRBD2 (5 bases each). CDR3 length: 14 residues. CDR1 is LNHDA, CDR2 SQIVND, per germline (reference sequence). The V gene lost 1 base and the J gene lost 2 bases, with 8 bases spanning the gap. CDR3 residues: CASSIGWGQETQYF. In DNA form, the CDR3 reads TGTGCCAGTAGTATAGGATGGGGGCAAGAGACCCAGTACTTC. Full variable domain (rest looked up from reference TRBV19 and TRBJ2-5): DGGITQSPKYLFRKEGQNVTLSCEQNLNHDAMYWYRQDPGQGLRLIYYSQIVNDFQKGDIAEGYSVSREKKESFPLTVTSAQKNPTAFYLCASSIGWGQETQYFGPGTRLLVL.

The chain joins TRBV9 to TRBJ2-7; 16 bases agree with TRBD2. CDR3 length: 18 amino acids. Germline-derived CDR1 and CDR2 are SGDLS and YYNGEE. The V and J ends lost 4 bases and 5 bases, in that order; junction bases with no gene match: 12. Written as DNA, the CDR3 is TGTGCCAGCAGCCCCACGGGACTAGCGGGGGGGATTCTAAACGAGCAGTACTTC. This sequence encodes CASSPTGLAGGILNEQYF.

This chain links TRBV29-1 with TRBJ2-7, with D uncertain. The CDR3 runs 8 residues. From germline, CDR1 is SQVTM and CDR2 ANQGSEA. V shed 0 bases and J shed 9 bases, with 0 bases lying between them. The CDR3 nucleotides are TGCAGCGTTGAAGAGCAGTACTTC. This sequence encodes CSVEEQYF.

This rearrangement joins TRBV6-1 to TRBJ2-7; D is undetermined. Trimming pared 9 bases from V and 6 bases from J, leaving 27 bases between. Germline V gives CDR1 MNHNS, CDR2 SASEGT. This CDR3 is 16 amino acids long. The CDR3 sequence: CASTVSARLRQGEQYF. In DNA form, the CDR3 reads TGTGCCAGTACCGTCAGCGCGAGACTCCGTCAAGGCGAGCAGTACTTC.

The V gene is TRBV25-1, the J gene TRBJ1-4, with 7 bases that match TRBD1. Germline V CDR1 and CDR2: MGHDK, SYGVNS. CDR3 length: 14 residues. V shed 6 bases and J 8 bases; nucleotides not matched to a gene: 9. CDR3 loop: CASRIGGGGEKLFF. For the CDR3, the DNA is TGTGCCAGCAGGATAGGGGGCGGAGGAGAAAAACTGTTTTTT.

This clonotype was picked up many times. At one of its ends the junction is not consistent with the germline gene, which may arise from a read error. The CDR3 loop is CASSLYRNTGELFF. The CDR3 coding sequence is TGTGCCAGCAGCTTATACAGGAACACCGGGGAGCTGTTTTTT. The chain employs TRBV5-1 and TRBJ2-2; no firm D call. The CDR3 has 14 amino acids. Germline V gene sequence: CDR1 SGHRS, CDR2 YFSETQ.

This rearrangement joins TRBV12-5 to TRBJ1-1, with a possible D match to TRBD1 (6 bases). The CDR3 has 18 residues. Trimming shortened V by 0 bases and J by 1 base, and 18 bases separated the two germline ends. Germline CDR1 is LGHNT and CDR2 is FRNRAP. The CDR3 protein is CASGLVLGRGRSNTEAFF. The CDR3 DNA sequence: TGTGCTAGTGGTTTGGTACTGGGCAGGGGACGGTCGAACACTGAAGCTTTCTTT.

In this sample, this clonotype turned up many times. The rearrangement uses TRBV20-1 and TRBJ2-7; D tentatively reads TRBD1 or TRBD2 (5 bases each). Per germline, CDR1 DFQATT and CDR2 SNEGSKA (reference sequence). The CDR3 length is 14 residues. V was clipped by 3 bases and J by 4 bases, with 16 bases between them. CDR3 DNA sequence: TGCAGTGCTAGCCCCCGGGACCGTCCGTACGAGCAGTACTTC. This gives the protein CSASPRDRPYEQYF.

In regard to this clonotype: Relative to the germline gene, one junction end is altered; a read error may explain this. The chain couples TRBV20-1 to TRBJ2-6, with TRBD1 matching over 7 bases. Looked up from germline, CDR1 is DFQATT and CDR2 is SNEGSKA (reference sequence). The CDR3 extends over 11 amino acids. CDR3 sequence reads: CSARQGDTEAF. CDR3 bases: TGCAGTGCTAGACAGGGGGACACTGAAGCTTTC.

The rearrangement uses TRBV6-2 or TRBV6-3 and TRBJ2-7, with a possible D match to TRBD2 (6 bases). Looked up from germline, CDR1 is MNHEY and CDR2 is SVGEGT. V dropped 6 bases and J dropped 1 base, with 16 bases sitting between them. The CDR3 has 15 amino acids. CDR3 sequence: CASSPADGGSYEQYF. CDR3 DNA sequence: TGTGCCAGCAGCCCCGCAGATGGGGGGTCCTACGAGCAGTACTTC.

Many counts were recorded for this clonotype. The chain's CDR3 is CATKPQHF. DNA for the CDR3: TGTGCCACTAAGCCCCAGCATTTT. This chain connects TRBV6-4 to TRBJ1-5, with no clear D. Deletions cut 10 bases from V and 8 bases from J, with 3 bases between. The CDR3 covers 8 residues. Per germline, CDR1 MRHNA and CDR2 SNTAGT.